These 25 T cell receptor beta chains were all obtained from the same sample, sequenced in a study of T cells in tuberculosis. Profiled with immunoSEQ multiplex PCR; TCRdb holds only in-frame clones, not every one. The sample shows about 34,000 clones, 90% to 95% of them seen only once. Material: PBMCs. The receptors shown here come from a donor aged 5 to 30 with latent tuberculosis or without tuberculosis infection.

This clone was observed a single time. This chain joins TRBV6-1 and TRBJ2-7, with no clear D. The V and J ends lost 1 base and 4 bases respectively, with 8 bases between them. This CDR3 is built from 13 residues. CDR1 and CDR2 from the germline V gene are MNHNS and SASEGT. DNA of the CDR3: TGTGCCAGCAGTGAAGGTCGTCAGTACGAGCAGTACTTC. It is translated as CASSEGRQYEQYF.

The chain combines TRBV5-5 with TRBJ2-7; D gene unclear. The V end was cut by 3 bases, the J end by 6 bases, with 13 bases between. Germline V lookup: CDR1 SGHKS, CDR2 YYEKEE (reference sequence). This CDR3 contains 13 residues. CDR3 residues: CASSSRSVREQYF. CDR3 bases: TGTGCCAGCAGCTCGCGATCTGTTCGCGAGCAGTACTTC.

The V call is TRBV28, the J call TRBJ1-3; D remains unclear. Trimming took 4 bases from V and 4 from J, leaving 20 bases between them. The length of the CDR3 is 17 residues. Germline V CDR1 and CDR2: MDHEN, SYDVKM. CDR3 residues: CASSSLTEIMLGNTIYF. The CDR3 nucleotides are TGTGCCAGCAGTTCGCTCACAGAGATAATGTTGGGAAACACCATATATTTT.

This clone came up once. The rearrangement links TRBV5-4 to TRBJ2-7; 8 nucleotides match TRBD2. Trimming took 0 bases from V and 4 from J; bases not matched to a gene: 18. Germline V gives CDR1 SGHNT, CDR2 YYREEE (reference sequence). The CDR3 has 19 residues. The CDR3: CASSLAGVAGYGPPYEQYF. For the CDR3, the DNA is TGTGCCAGCAGCTTGGCCGGAGTAGCGGGATATGGGCCCCCGTACGAGCAGTACTTC.

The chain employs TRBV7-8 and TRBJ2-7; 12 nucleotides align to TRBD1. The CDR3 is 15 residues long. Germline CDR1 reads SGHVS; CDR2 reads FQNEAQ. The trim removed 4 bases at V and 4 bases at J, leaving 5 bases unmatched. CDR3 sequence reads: CASSWGQGARYEQYF. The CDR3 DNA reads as TGTGCCAGCAGCTGGGGACAGGGGGCCAGATACGAGCAGTACTTC.

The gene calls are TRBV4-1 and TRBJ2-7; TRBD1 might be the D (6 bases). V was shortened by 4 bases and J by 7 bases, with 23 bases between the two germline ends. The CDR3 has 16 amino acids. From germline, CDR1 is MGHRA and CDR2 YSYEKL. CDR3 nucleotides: TGCGCCAGCAGCCTCTTACAGGGTCTAAGGAGGAAAGAGCAGTACTTC. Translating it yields CASSLLQGLRRKEQYF.

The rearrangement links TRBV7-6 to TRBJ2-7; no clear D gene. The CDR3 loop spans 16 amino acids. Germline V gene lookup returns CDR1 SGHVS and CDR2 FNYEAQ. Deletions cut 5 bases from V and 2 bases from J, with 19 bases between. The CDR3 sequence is CASSRFSGNLAYEQYF. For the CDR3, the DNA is TGTGCCAGCAGCCGTTTCTCAGGAAACCTCGCCTACGAGCAGTACTTC.

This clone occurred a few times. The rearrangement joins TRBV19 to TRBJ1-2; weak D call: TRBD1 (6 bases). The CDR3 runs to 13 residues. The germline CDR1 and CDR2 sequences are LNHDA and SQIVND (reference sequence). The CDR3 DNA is TGTGCTGAGCTAGGGGGGGGCAACTATGGCTACACCTTC. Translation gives CAELGGGNYGYTF.

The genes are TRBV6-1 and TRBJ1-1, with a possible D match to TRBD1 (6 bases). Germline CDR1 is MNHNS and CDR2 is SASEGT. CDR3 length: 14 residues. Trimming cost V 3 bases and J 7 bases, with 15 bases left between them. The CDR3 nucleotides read TGTGCCAGCAGTGAGGGGCCCGACAGGTTTGAAGCTTTCTTT. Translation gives CASSEGPDRFEAFF.

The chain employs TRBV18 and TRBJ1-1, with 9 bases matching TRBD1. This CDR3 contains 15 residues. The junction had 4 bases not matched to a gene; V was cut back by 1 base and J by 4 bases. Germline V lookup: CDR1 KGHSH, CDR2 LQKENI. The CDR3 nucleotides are TGTGCCAGCTCACCACTCACAGGGGGCGGCACTGAAGCTTTCTTT. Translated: CASSPLTGGGTEAFF.

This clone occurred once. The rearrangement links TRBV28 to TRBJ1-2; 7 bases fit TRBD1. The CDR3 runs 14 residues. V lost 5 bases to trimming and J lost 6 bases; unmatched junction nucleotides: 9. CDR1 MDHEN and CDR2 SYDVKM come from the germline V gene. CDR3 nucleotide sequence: TGTGCCAGCAGTGACAGGGACTCTGCCAATGGCTACACCTTC. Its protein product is CASSDRDSANGYTF.

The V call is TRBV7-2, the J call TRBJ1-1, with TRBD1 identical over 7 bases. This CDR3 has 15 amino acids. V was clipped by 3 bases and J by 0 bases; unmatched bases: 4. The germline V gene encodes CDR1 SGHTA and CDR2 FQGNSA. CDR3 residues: CASSLTGTVNTEAFF. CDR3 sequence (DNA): TGTGCCAGCAGCTTGACCGGGACAGTGAACACTGAAGCTTTCTTT. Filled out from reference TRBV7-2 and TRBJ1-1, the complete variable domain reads GAGVSQSPSNKVTEKGKDVELRCDPISGHTALYWYRQSLGQGLEFLIYFQGNSAPDKSGLPSDRFSAERTGGSVSTLTIQRTQQEDSAVYLCASSLTGTVNTEAFFGQGTRLTVV.

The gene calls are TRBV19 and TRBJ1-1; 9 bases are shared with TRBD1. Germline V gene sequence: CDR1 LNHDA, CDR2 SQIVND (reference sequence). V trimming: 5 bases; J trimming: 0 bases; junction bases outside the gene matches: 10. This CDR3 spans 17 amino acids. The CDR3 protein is CASSLPLRTGVNTEAFF. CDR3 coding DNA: TGTGCCAGTAGTCTACCCCTCAGGACAGGGGTGAACACTGAAGCTTTCTTT.

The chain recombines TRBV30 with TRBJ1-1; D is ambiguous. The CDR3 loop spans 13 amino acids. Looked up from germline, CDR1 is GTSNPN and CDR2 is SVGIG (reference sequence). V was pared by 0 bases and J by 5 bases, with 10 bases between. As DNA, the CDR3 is TGTGCCTGGAGTGTAAACAGTTTTACTGAAGCTTTCTTT. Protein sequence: CAWSVNSFTEAFF.

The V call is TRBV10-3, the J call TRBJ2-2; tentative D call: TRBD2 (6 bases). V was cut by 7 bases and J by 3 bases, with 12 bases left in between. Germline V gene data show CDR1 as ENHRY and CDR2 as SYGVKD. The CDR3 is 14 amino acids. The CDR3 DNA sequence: TGTGCCATCACCGGGGAGGTGGACACCGGGGAGCTGTTTTTT. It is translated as CAITGEVDTGELFF.

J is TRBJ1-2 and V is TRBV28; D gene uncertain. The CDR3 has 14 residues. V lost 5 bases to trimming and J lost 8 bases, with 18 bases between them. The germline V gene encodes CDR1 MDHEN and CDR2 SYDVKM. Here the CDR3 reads CASSVSGSNRGYTF. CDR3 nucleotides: TGTGCCAGCAGTGTCTCCGGGTCAAACCGGGGCTACACCTTC.

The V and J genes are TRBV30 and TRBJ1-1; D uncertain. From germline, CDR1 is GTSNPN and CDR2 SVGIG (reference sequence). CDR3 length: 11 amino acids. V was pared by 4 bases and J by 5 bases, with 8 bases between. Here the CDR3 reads CAWTSITEAFF. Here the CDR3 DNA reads TGTGCCTGGACCTCTATAACTGAAGCTTTCTTT.

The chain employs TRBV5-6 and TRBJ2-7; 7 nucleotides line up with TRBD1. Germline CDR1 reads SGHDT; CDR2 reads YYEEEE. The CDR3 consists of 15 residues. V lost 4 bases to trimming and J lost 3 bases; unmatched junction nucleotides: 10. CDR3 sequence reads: CASSSRRGLVYEQYF. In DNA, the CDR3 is TGTGCCAGCAGCAGCCGCAGGGGGTTGGTCTACGAGCAGTACTTC.

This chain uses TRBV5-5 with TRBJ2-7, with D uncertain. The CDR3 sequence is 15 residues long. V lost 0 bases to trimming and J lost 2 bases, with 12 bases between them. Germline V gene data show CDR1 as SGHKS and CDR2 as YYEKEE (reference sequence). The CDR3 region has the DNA TGTGCCAGCAGCTTGGCCTTCGGTACAGCCTACGAGCAGTACTTC. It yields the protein CASSLAFGTAYEQYF. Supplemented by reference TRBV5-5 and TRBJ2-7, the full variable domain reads DAGVTQSPTHLIKTRGQQVTLRCSPISGHKSVSWYQQVLGQGPQFIFQYYEKEERGRGNFPDRFSARQFPNYSSELNVNALLLGDSALYLCASSLAFGTAYEQYFGPGTRLTVT.

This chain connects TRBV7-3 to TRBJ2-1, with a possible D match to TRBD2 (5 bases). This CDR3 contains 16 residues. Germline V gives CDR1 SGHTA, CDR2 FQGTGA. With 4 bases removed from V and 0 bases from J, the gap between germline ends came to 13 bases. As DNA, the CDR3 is TGTGCCAGCAGCTCCACTGCGGGCAGCTCCTACAATGAGCAGTTCTTC. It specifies CASSSTAGSSYNEQFF.

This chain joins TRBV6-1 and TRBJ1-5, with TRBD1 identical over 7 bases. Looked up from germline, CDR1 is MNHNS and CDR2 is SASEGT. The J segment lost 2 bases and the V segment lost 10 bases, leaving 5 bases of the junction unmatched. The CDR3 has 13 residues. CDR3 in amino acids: CAINDRGNQPQHF. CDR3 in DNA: TGTGCCATAAATGACAGGGGCAATCAGCCCCAGCATTTT.

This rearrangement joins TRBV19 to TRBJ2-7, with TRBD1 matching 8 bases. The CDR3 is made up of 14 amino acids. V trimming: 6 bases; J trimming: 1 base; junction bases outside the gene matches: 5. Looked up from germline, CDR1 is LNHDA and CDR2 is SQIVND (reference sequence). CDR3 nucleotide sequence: TGTGCCAGTAGCCCCTGGACAGGGTCCTACGAGCAGTACTTC. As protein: CASSPWTGSYEQYF.

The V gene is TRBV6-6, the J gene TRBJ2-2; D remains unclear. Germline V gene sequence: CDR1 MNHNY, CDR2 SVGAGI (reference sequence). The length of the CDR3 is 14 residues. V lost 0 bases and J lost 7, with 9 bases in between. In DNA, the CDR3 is TGTGCCAGCAGTTACTCAGCCGTTATCGGGGAGCTGTTTTTT. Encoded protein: CASSYSAVIGELFF.

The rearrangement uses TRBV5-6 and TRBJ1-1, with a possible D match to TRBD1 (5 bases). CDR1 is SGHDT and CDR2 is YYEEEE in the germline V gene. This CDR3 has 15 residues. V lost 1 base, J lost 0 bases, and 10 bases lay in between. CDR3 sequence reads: CASSLPGLMNTEAFF. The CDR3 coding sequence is TGTGCCAGCAGCTTGCCAGGGCTCATGAACACTGAAGCTTTCTTT.

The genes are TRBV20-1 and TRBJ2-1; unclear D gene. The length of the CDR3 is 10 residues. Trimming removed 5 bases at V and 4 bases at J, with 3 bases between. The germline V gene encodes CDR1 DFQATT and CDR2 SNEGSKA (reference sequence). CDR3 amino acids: CSAPYNEQFF. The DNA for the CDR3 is TGCAGTGCTCCGTACAATGAGCAGTTCTTC.